The 15 T cell receptor beta chains below all came from one sample that was sequenced in a study of blood T cell repertoires in COVID-19. Clones were read by immunoSEQ multiplex PCR, and TCRdb kept only the in-frame ones, dropping some. This sample carries fewer than 120,000 clones, approximately 70% of them seen once, and the ten largest clones take about 7.1%. Sequenced sample: peripheral blood. The receptors come from a woman in her sixties with acute or convalescent COVID-19.

This rearrangement joins TRBV30 to TRBJ1-1; D is possibly TRBD1 (6 bases). This CDR3 comprises 11 residues. Germline loops: CDR1 GTSNPN, CDR2 SVGIG (reference sequence). Trimming cost V 5 bases and J 9 bases, with 13 bases left between them. The CDR3 loop reads CAWRAGTQAFF. In DNA form, the CDR3 reads TGTGCCTGGCGGGCCGGGACACAAGCTTTCTTT.

This chain connects TRBV11-2 to TRBJ1-5; D gene uncertain. The length of the CDR3 is 15 residues. Looked up from germline, CDR1 is SGHAT and CDR2 is FQNNGV. The germline V and J ends were trimmed by 0 bases and 4 bases, with 10 bases remaining between them. The CDR3 spells CASSLDSQINQPQHF. CDR3 DNA: TGTGCCAGCAGCTTAGACAGTCAAATAAATCAGCCCCAGCATTTT.

The chain combines TRBV6-2 or TRBV6-3 with TRBJ1-2; unclear D gene. V lost 5 bases to trimming and J lost 8 bases, with 6 bases between them. Germline CDR1 MNHEY, CDR2 SVGEGT. There are 10 residues in the CDR3. CDR3 nucleotide sequence: TGTGCCAGCAGTGGACTGGGCTACACCTTC. This codes for CASSGLGYTF.

This chain joins TRBV12-3 or TRBV12-4 and TRBJ2-2; perhaps TRBD1 as D (5 bases). The CDR3 totals 13 residues. Trimming removed 5 bases from V and 5 bases from J, with 9 bases in between. In DNA form, the CDR3 reads TGTGCCAGCAGTGTTCAGGGAACCGGGGAGCTGTTTTTT. This sequence encodes CASSVQGTGELFF.

In its sample, this clone was seen many times. This CDR3 is also generated by other DNA sequences in the sample. The chain couples TRBV5-1 to TRBJ1-2; 7 bases match TRBD1. V was pared by 0 bases and J by 2 bases, with 1 base of the junction left unmatched. The germline gives CDR1 SGHRS, CDR2 YFSETQ. The CDR3 is made up of 14 amino acids. The CDR3, as DNA: TGCGCCAGCAGCTTGGGGGGACAGAACTATGGCTACACCTTC. This encodes CASSLGGQNYGYTF.

The genes are TRBV3-1 (or the pseudogene TRBV3-2) and TRBJ1-2; possibly TRBD1 for D (6 bases). Trimming left V 4 bases short and J 5 bases short, with 17 bases between. The CDR3 extends over 15 amino acids. Germline CDR1 and CDR2: LGHDT and YNNKEL (reference sequence). The DNA of the CDR3 is TGTGCCAGCAGCCCACAGCCGAGGACAGCTTATGGCTACACCTTC. The encoded protein is CASSPQPRTAYGYTF.

The gene calls are TRBV5-1 and TRBJ2-3; 7 bases map to TRBD1. This CDR3 spans 15 amino acids. Germline CDR1 SGHRS, CDR2 YFSETQ. The V segment lost 5 bases and the J segment 4 bases; nucleotides outside the gene matches: 10. In DNA form, the CDR3 reads TGCGCCAGCAGTAAGGGACAGCCCTCCTCAGATACGCAGTATTTT. Encoded protein: CASSKGQPSSDTQYF.

The table lists this clone with a few counts. The chain joins TRBV27 to TRBJ2-7; 8 bases map to TRBD1. V lost 5 bases, J lost 1 base, and 7 bases stayed unmatched. Germline loops: CDR1 MNHEY, CDR2 SMNVEV (reference sequence). The CDR3 length is 15 residues. CDR3: CASSRSDRGSYEQYF. The CDR3 nucleotides read TGTGCCAGCAGTCGGAGCGACAGGGGATCCTACGAGCAGTACTTC.

The chain carries TRBV11-2 and TRBJ2-1, with 10 bases identical to TRBD1. Trimming cost V 5 bases and J 7 bases; bases outside gene matches: 8. The CDR3 has 15 amino acids. From germline, CDR1 is SGHAT and CDR2 FQNNGV. CDR3 amino acids: CASSPDRGLINEQFF. The DNA for the CDR3 is TGTGCCAGCAGCCCAGACAGGGGGCTAATAAATGAGCAGTTCTTC. Complete variable domain (other parts from reference TRBV11-2 and TRBJ2-1): EAGVAQSPRYKIIEKRQSVAFWCNPISGHATLYWYQQILGQGPKLLIQFQNNGVVDDSQLPKDRFSAERLKGVDSTLKIQPAKLEDSAVYLCASSPDRGLINEQFFGPGTRLTVL.

This clone qualifies as medium-sized. Other DNA variants within this sample encode the same CDR3. The chain couples TRBV7-8 to TRBJ2-7; D is perhaps TRBD1 (5 bases). V shed 3 bases and J shed 4 bases, with 10 bases lying between them. The germline V gene has CDR1 SGHVS and CDR2 FQNEAQ. This CDR3 is built from 13 residues. CDR3 DNA: TGTGCCAGCAGCTTGGCCAGGGTTTACGAGCAGTACTTC. Translation: CASSLARVYEQYF.

The CDR3 reads CASSQGTGFYGYTF. CDR3 in DNA: TGCGCCAGCAGCCAGGGGACAGGGTTCTATGGCTACACCTTC. The chain employs TRBV5-1 and TRBJ1-2, with 9 positions matching TRBD1. V gave up 4 bases and J gave up 4 bases; unmatched junction bases: 5. CDR3 length: 14 residues. Germline V lookup: CDR1 SGHRS, CDR2 YFSETQ.

This chain uses TRBV20-1 with TRBJ2-5; 10 positions agree with TRBD2. V dropped 3 bases and J dropped 0; count of bases not matched to a gene: 4. The CDR3 runs to 15 residues. The germline CDR1 and CDR2 sequences are DFQATT and SNEGSKA (reference sequence). The CDR3 bases are TGCAGTGCTAGTCCTAGCGGGGGTTACCAAGAGACCCAGTACTTC. Encoded protein: CSASPSGGYQETQYF.

This clone was picked up many times. This CDR3 reads CASSPGTADNSPLHF. The CDR3 bases are TGTGCCAGCTCACCTGGGACAGCCGATAATTCACCCCTCCACTTT. The V gene is TRBV18, the J gene TRBJ1-6, with 7 bases aligning to TRBD1. Looked up from germline, CDR1 is KGHSH and CDR2 is LQKENI. Trimming cost V 3 bases and J 5 bases; bases outside gene matches: 4. CDR3 length: 15 amino acids.

This chain connects TRBV9 to TRBJ1-6; no definite D call. CDR1 is SGDLS and CDR2 is YYNGEE in the germline V gene. Trimming removed 0 bases from V and 8 bases from J, with 12 bases in between. This CDR3 has 15 amino acids. Written as DNA, the CDR3 is TGTGCCAGCAGCGTAGCAGGTAACTCCGATTCACCCCTCCACTTT. Translated, it gives CASSVAGNSDSPLHF.

The rearrangement joins TRBV29-1 to TRBJ2-7; 7 bases line up with TRBD2. Germline loops: CDR1 SQVTM, CDR2 ANQGSEA. This CDR3 comprises 12 residues. V dropped 6 bases and J dropped 2; count of bases not matched to a gene: 4. The CDR3 region is CSVGGGAYEQYF. The DNA of the CDR3 is TGCAGCGTGGGGGGAGGGGCCTACGAGCAGTACTTC.